This TCR beta chain comes out of a study of blood T cell repertoires in COVID-19. Whole-study context: Acute and convalescent COVID-19 samples came from the United States, Italy and Spain. PBMCs, B-cell-depleted T cells, or T cells were the source of the cDNA or gDNA that made up the material.

The CDR3 runs 14 residues. Germline V gene sequence: CDR1 SEHNR, CDR2 FQNEAQ (reference sequence). Trimming left V 5 bases short and J 1 base short, with 10 bases between. Participants, about 18 to 89 years old, spanned more than 20 US areas. Categorization into cohorts depended on clinical history that participants reported. Generated by immunoSEQ multiplex PCR, the TCRdb table keeps only in-frame clones and is missing some. The profile covers about 400,000 clones, with 70% to 90% appearing a single time and roughly 2% taken by the ten largest. Input material: PBMCs or T cells enriched from blood (not recorded which). V is TRBV7-9 and J is TRBJ2-3; D gene uncertain. The sequence derives from a woman aged 40 to 50 with acute COVID-19. For the CDR3, the DNA is TGTGCCAGCAGCCCCACAATTCGCACAGATACGCAGTATTTT. Translated, it gives CASSPTIRTDTQYF. The full variable domain, with the rest looked up from reference TRBV7-9 and TRBJ2-3, is DTGVSQNPRHKITKRGQNVTFRCDPISEHNRLYWYRQTLGQGPEFLTYFQNEAQLEKSRLLSDRFSAERPKGSFSTLEIQRTEQGDSAMYLCASSPTIRTDTQYFGPGTRLTVL.